The 27 T cell receptor beta chains in this list originate from one sample, sequenced in a study of monozygotic twins with inflammatory bowel disease (dated by TCRdb to the late 2010s). The method behind the library was 5' RACE. The sequencing machine was an Illumina HiSeq 2500. TCRdb reprocessed the reads into one record per CDR3 protein sequence, lacking DNA. The data table for this sample lists about 130,000 distinct CDR3 sequences. The ten largest make up more than 1% of the sample. The source material was blood. The receptor set was obtained from a human donor with ulcerative colitis or Crohn's disease, or a healthy co-twin of an affected twin (not recorded which).

The V and J genes are TRBV15 and TRBJ1-3. The CDR3 is 14 amino acids. Germline values: CDR1 LNHNV, CDR2 YYDKDF (reference sequence). CDR3 sequence reads: CATSYGPTGNTIYF.

The chain uses TRBV5-1 and TRBJ2-7; TCRdb selects TRBD1, and the lack of DNA leaves this call unchecked. Looked up from germline, CDR1 is SGHRS and CDR2 is YFSETQ. The CDR3 length is 13 residues. CDR3 in amino acids: CASSETGGYEQYF. Full variable domain (missing parts from reference TRBV5-1 and TRBJ2-7): KAGVTQTPRYLIKTRGQQVTLSCSPISGHRSVSWYQQTPGQGLQFLFEYFSETQRNKGNFPGRFSGRQFSNSRSEMNVSTLELGDSALYLCASSETGGYEQYFGPGTRLTVT.

V and J are TRBV11-2 and TRBJ2-2. Germline lookup yields CDR1 SGHAT and CDR2 FQNNGV. The CDR3 spans 14 residues. This CDR3 reads CASSGPWSAGELFF.

V and J are TRBV29-1 and TRBJ1-1; TCRdb names TRBD1, which stays unverified in the absence of DNA. Germline V gene lookup returns CDR1 SQVTM and CDR2 ANQGSEA. The CDR3 has 15 residues. The CDR3 protein is CSVAGQGDWNTEAFF. Full variable domain (outside the CDR3, taken from reference TRBV29-1 and TRBJ1-1): SAVISQKPSRDICQRGTSLTIQCQVDSQVTMMFWYRQQPGQSLTLIATANQGSEATYESGFVIDKFPISRPNLTFSTLTVSNMSPEDSSIYLCSVAGQGDWNTEAFFGQGTRLTVV.

The CDR3: CASSFKENYGYTF. The gene calls are TRBV12-3 or TRBV12-4 and TRBJ1-2. The CDR3 has 13 amino acids.

The chain carries TRBV19 and TRBJ2-3; TCRdb gives TRBD1 as the D gene, but with no DNA this cannot be confirmed. The length of the CDR3 is 13 residues. CDR1 and CDR2 (germline): LNHDA, SQIVND (reference sequence). CDR3: CASDRRRGDTQYF. Looking up the rest from reference TRBV19 and TRBJ2-3 gives the full variable domain: DGGITQSPKYLFRKEGQNVTLSCEQNLNHDAMYWYRQDPGQGLRLIYYSQIVNDFQKGDIAEGYSVSREKKESFPLTVTSAQKNPTAFYLCASDRRRGDTQYFGPGTRLTVL.

The chain is built from TRBV10-3 and TRBJ1-3; without DNA, the TCRdb call of TRBD1 cannot be checked. This CDR3 contains 15 residues. CDR1 ENHRY and CDR2 SYGVKD come from the germline V gene. CDR3 sequence reads: CAISGADREGNTIYF.

The rearrangement links TRBV29-1 to TRBJ2-1; TCRdb lists TRBD2, though no DNA is available to test this call. This CDR3 is built from 14 residues. Germline V gives CDR1 SQVTM, CDR2 ANQGSEA. CDR3: CSSGETSGIGEQFF.

J is TRBJ1-5 and V is TRBV5-1. In germline, CDR1 is SGHRS, CDR2 YFSETQ. This CDR3 is built from 13 residues. This CDR3 is CASSFGPDQPQHF.

The chain is built from TRBV21-1 and TRBJ2-2; TCRdb picks TRBD1, but there is no DNA to check that call. TRBV21-1 is noted as a pseudogene. The CDR3 is 19 amino acids. This chain's CDR3 is CASSKDTGTPGKDTGELFF.

The chain carries TRBV11-3 and TRBJ2-1; TCRdb returns TRBD1, unconfirmable since there is no DNA. Per the germline V gene, CDR1 is SGHNT and CDR2 is YENEEA. The CDR3 is 15 amino acids. CDR3 protein: CASSLTGGRHNEQFF.

The chain joins TRBV9 to TRBJ1-6. Germline V CDR1 and CDR2: SGDLS, YYNGEE. The CDR3 is 16 amino acids. CDR3 sequence: CASSVERGFYNSPLHF.

The chain has TRBV11-2 and TRBJ2-2. CDR3 size: 16 residues. CDR1 and CDR2 (germline): SGHAT, FQNNGV. The CDR3 protein is CASSLDRVHATGELFF. The complete variable domain, with remaining parts taken from reference TRBV11-2 and TRBJ2-2, reads EAGVAQSPRYKIIEKRQSVAFWCNPISGHATLYWYQQILGQGPKLLIQFQNNGVVDDSQLPKDRFSAERLKGVDSTLKIQPAKLEDSAVYLCASSLDRVHATGELFFGEGSRLTVL.

This sequence joins TRBV5-1 and TRBJ2-1. CDR3 size: 15 residues. Germline loops: CDR1 SGHRS, CDR2 YFSETQ. The CDR3 loop reads CASSSSEAGSSEQFF.

The chain has TRBV29-1 and TRBJ2-1; TCRdb outputs TRBD1, but without DNA this stays unchecked. The CDR3 has 12 residues. Germline V lookup: CDR1 SQVTM, CDR2 ANQGSEA. The CDR3 loop reads CSATRDRMEQFF.

V and J are TRBV20-1 and TRBJ2-1; TCRdb's assignment of TRBD2 cannot be checked, as there is no DNA. The CDR3 length is 15 residues. Per the germline V gene, CDR1 is DFQATT and CDR2 is SNEGSKA (reference sequence). CDR3 in amino acids: CSARDRLWEGGEQFF.

The chain combines TRBV20-1 with TRBJ2-5; TCRdb proposes TRBD1, but this gene call is untestable without DNA. Germline V gene sequence: CDR1 DFQATT, CDR2 SNEGSKA (reference sequence). The CDR3 spans 16 residues. The CDR3 reads CSASPPSTGVQETQYF.

The chain has TRBV6-5 and TRBJ2-7; the D call from TCRdb, TRBD2, cannot be confirmed without DNA. The V gene's germline CDR1 is MNHEY and CDR2 SVGAGI. There are 14 residues in the CDR3. The CDR3 region is CASSWRVASYEQYF.

This chain connects TRBV7-2 to TRBJ2-7. In germline, CDR1 is SGHTA, CDR2 FQGNSA. CDR3 length: 14 amino acids. The CDR3 region is CASSGGIALYEQYF.

V is TRBV6-2 or TRBV6-3 and J is TRBJ2-1. The CDR3 is 11 amino acids. Germline assignment: CDR1 MNHEY and CDR2 SVGEGT. CDR3 amino acids: CASKWYNEQFF.

The CDR3 is CASSTAGQGATEAFF. The chain recombines TRBV5-5 with TRBJ1-1; the D gene TCRdb calls, TRBD1, cannot be checked with no DNA. Germline values: CDR1 SGHKS, CDR2 YYEKEE (reference sequence). The CDR3 extends over 15 amino acids.

The gene calls are TRBV5-1 and TRBJ2-1. The CDR3 is 16 residues long. Looked up from germline, CDR1 is SGHRS and CDR2 is YFSETQ. The chain's CDR3 is CASSLINEPSYNEQFF. The full variable domain, rest sourced from reference TRBV5-1 and TRBJ2-1, is KAGVTQTPRYLIKTRGQQVTLSCSPISGHRSVSWYQQTPGQGLQFLFEYFSETQRNKGNFPGRFSGRQFSNSRSEMNVSTLELGDSALYLCASSLINEPSYNEQFFGPGTRLTVL.

The chain is built from TRBV12-3 or TRBV12-4 and TRBJ1-1. The CDR3 covers 12 residues. CDR3 protein: CASSLAPTEAFF.

V usage is TRBV5-1 and J usage is TRBJ1-3; TCRdb's assignment of TRBD1 cannot be checked, as there is no DNA. This CDR3 is built from 16 residues. Germline V gene data show CDR1 as SGHRS and CDR2 as YFSETQ. CDR3 sequence reads: CASSLNLDRAGNTIYF. The whole variable domain, filled in from reference TRBV5-1 and TRBJ1-3, reads KAGVTQTPRYLIKTRGQQVTLSCSPISGHRSVSWYQQTPGQGLQFLFEYFSETQRNKGNFPGRFSGRQFSNSRSEMNVSTLELGDSALYLCASSLNLDRAGNTIYFGEGSWLTVV.

The chain links TRBV20-1 to TRBJ1-3. CDR3 length: 15 amino acids. The germline V gene encodes CDR1 DFQATT and CDR2 SNEGSKA (reference sequence). This chain's CDR3 is CSARVGPNSGNTIYF.

This chain links TRBV15 with TRBJ2-7; the D gene TCRdb calls, TRBD1, cannot be checked with no DNA. In germline, CDR1 is LNHNV, CDR2 YYDKDF (reference sequence). The CDR3 length is 15 residues. CDR3 amino acids: CATSRFGQGLNEQYF.

The chain links TRBV5-1 to TRBJ1-4; TCRdb names TRBD1, which stays unverified in the absence of DNA. The CDR3 length is 16 residues. The germline gives CDR1 SGHRS, CDR2 YFSETQ. This CDR3 is CASSLVPGQANEKLFF.